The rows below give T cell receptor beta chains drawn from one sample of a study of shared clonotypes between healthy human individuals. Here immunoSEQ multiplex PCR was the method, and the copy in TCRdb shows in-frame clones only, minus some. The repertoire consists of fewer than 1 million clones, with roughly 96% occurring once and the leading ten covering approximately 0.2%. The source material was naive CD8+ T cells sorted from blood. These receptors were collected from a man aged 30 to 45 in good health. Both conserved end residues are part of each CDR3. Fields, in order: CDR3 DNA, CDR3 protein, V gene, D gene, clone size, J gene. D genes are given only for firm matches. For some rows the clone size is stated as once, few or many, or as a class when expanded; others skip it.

CDR3 DNA: TGTGCCAGCAGTTTCACTAGCGGGAGACAAGAGACCCAGTACTTC; CDR3 protein: CASSFTSGRQETQYF; V gene: TRBV27; D gene: TRBD2; clone size: -; J gene: TRBJ2-5
CDR3 DNA: TGTGCCAGCAGTTTTATGGCGGGAGGGTACGAGCAGTACTTC; CDR3 protein: CASSFMAGGYEQYF; V gene: TRBV27; D gene: TRBD2; clone size: -; J gene: TRBJ2-7
CDR3 DNA: TGTGCCAGCAGTATTCAGAATCGAGAGACCCAGTACTTC; CDR3 protein: CASSIQNRETQYF; V gene: TRBV6-5; D gene: -; clone size: -; J gene: TRBJ2-5
CDR3 DNA: TGTGCCAGCAGCTTACAGGATCAGCCCCAGCATTTT; CDR3 protein: CASSLQDQPQHF; V gene: TRBV7-8; D gene: -; clone size: -; J gene: TRBJ1-5
CDR3 DNA: TGTGCCAGCAGCCCCGGTTGGGGGGCCGACACCGGGGAGCTGTTTTTT; CDR3 protein: CASSPGWGADTGELFF; V gene: TRBV7-6; D gene: -; clone size: -; J gene: TRBJ2-2
CDR3 DNA: TGTGCCAGCAGCCCCTCTCCTAGTAGGAAGAACACCGGGGAGCTGTTTTTT; CDR3 protein: CASSPSPSRKNTGELFF; V gene: TRBV5-4; D gene: -; clone size: -; J gene: TRBJ2-2
CDR3 DNA: TGTGCCAGCAGTCTGAAGCGGGACTCAAATATCTACGAGCAGTACTTC; CDR3 protein: CASSLKRDSNIYEQYF; V gene: TRBV27; D gene: TRBD2; clone size: -; J gene: TRBJ2-7
CDR3 DNA: TGTGCCAGTAGTATAGGGCAGGGGGCTTCATACGAGCAGTACTTC; CDR3 protein: CASSIGQGASYEQYF; V gene: TRBV19; D gene: TRBD1; clone size: -; J gene: TRBJ2-7
CDR3 DNA: TGTGCCAGCAGTTACTCTGACAGAAGGACCGGGGAGCTGTTTTTT; CDR3 protein: CASSYSDRRTGELFF; V gene: TRBV6-5; D gene: -; clone size: -; J gene: TRBJ2-2
CDR3 DNA: TGTGCCAGCAGTCCGCCTCCCCGGATCTTCTTTAATGAGCAGTTCTTC; CDR3 protein: CASSPPPRIFFNEQFF; V gene: TRBV27; D gene: -; clone size: once; J gene: TRBJ2-1
CDR3 DNA: TGTGCCAGTAGTAGACTACCCCAGACGTTAAACAATGAGCAGTTCTTC; CDR3 protein: CASSRLPQTLNNEQFF; V gene: TRBV19; D gene: -; clone size: -; J gene: TRBJ2-1
CDR3 DNA: TGTGCCAGCAGTACCGGACTAGCGGGAGTGGAGGAGCAGTTCTTC; CDR3 protein: CASSTGLAGVEEQFF; V gene: TRBV28; D gene: TRBD2; clone size: once; J gene: TRBJ2-1
CDR3 DNA: TGTGCCAGCGCAGGAAACACCATATATTTT; CDR3 protein: CASAGNTIYF; V gene: TRBV2; D gene: -; clone size: -; J gene: TRBJ1-3
CDR3 DNA: TGTGCCAGCAGTTCCCCGGGACACGACTACAATGAGCAGTTCTTC; CDR3 protein: CASSSPGHDYNEQFF; V gene: TRBV27; D gene: -; clone size: -; J gene: TRBJ2-1
CDR3 DNA: TGTGCCAGCGGGTCGTTGCGGGAGCATTTT; CDR3 protein: CASGSLREHF; V gene: TRBV6-1; D gene: -; clone size: -; J gene: TRBJ1-5
CDR3 DNA: TGCGCCAGCAGCGCCAGGGGATACGAGCAGTACTTC; CDR3 protein: CASSARGYEQYF; V gene: TRBV5-1; D gene: -; clone size: -; J gene: TRBJ2-7
CDR3 DNA: TGTGCCAGCAGTTTCATCCCTCAGGGATCGTACCAAGAGACCCAGTACTTC; CDR3 protein: CASSFIPQGSYQETQYF; V gene: TRBV28; D gene: -; clone size: -; J gene: TRBJ2-5
CDR3 DNA: TGTGCCAGCAACCGGCGGGAGGGCACAGATACGCAGTATTTT; CDR3 protein: CASNRREGTDTQYF; V gene: TRBV9; D gene: TRBD2; clone size: -; J gene: TRBJ2-3
CDR3 DNA: TGTGCCAGCTCAACAATGAGGACGGCCTCTGGAAACACCATATATTTT; CDR3 protein: CASSTMRTASGNTIYF; V gene: TRBV18; D gene: -; clone size: -; J gene: TRBJ1-3
CDR3 DNA: TGCGCCAGCAGCCGGGACCTGAGGGGGGCCTACGAGCAGTACTTC; CDR3 protein: CASSRDLRGAYEQYF; V gene: TRBV5-1; D gene: -; clone size: -; J gene: TRBJ2-7
CDR3 DNA: TGTGCCAGCAGCGCGAGACAGGGGCGGTCGGAGACAGATACGCAGTATTTT; CDR3 protein: CASSARQGRSETDTQYF; V gene: TRBV5-4; D gene: TRBD1; clone size: -; J gene: TRBJ2-3
CDR3 DNA: TGTGCCAGCAGCCTAGGGGACAGCGGCTCTGGGGCCAACGTCCTGACTTTC; CDR3 protein: CASSLGDSGSGANVLTF; V gene: TRBV13; D gene: TRBD1; clone size: -; J gene: TRBJ2-6
CDR3 DNA: TGCGCCAGCAGTGAGTCGACCCAGGGTGGTAGCACAGATACGCAGTATTTT; CDR3 protein: CASSESTQGGSTDTQYF; V gene: TRBV10-1; D gene: -; clone size: -; J gene: TRBJ2-3
CDR3 DNA: TGTGCCAGCAGTTTTACGAGGACGAAGCAGCCCCAGCATTTT; CDR3 protein: CASSFTRTKQPQHF; V gene: TRBV28; D gene: -; clone size: once; J gene: TRBJ1-5
CDR3 DNA: TGTGCCAGCAGCTACCCAGGGACTGGGAAATACGAGCAGTACTTC; CDR3 protein: CASSYPGTGKYEQYF; V gene: TRBV5-6; D gene: -; clone size: -; J gene: TRBJ2-7
CDR3 DNA: TGTGCCTGGAGTGTAACGGGGAACGAGCAGTACTTC; CDR3 protein: CAWSVTGNEQYF; V gene: TRBV30; D gene: -; clone size: once; J gene: TRBJ2-7
CDR3 DNA: TGTGCCAGCAGTTTAGTGGCGAGCTCCTACAATGAGCAGTTCTTC; CDR3 protein: CASSLVASSYNEQFF; V gene: TRBV27; D gene: -; clone size: -; J gene: TRBJ2-1
CDR3 DNA: TGTGCCAGCAGCCTAGCGGGAGGGCCCTCCCTCGAGCAGTACTTC; CDR3 protein: CASSLAGGPSLEQYF; V gene: TRBV7-2; D gene: TRBD2; clone size: -; J gene: TRBJ2-7
CDR3 DNA: TGTGCCTGGAGTAACAGGATTGGAAACACCATATATTTT; CDR3 protein: CAWSNRIGNTIYF; V gene: TRBV30; D gene: -; clone size: few; J gene: TRBJ1-3
CDR3 DNA: TGCGCCAGCAGCTTGGGGACAGGGGGCGATGAGCAGTTCTTC; CDR3 protein: CASSLGTGGDEQFF; V gene: TRBV5-1; D gene: TRBD1; clone size: -; J gene: TRBJ2-1
CDR3 DNA: TGTGCCAGCAGCTTGGGACAGGGGGGCCTCCCCTACGAGCAGTACTTC; CDR3 protein: CASSLGQGGLPYEQYF; V gene: TRBV5-6; D gene: TRBD1; clone size: -; J gene: TRBJ2-7
CDR3 DNA: TGTGCCAGCAGTTTAGGCGGGAGATCTTACGAGCAGTACTTC; CDR3 protein: CASSLGGRSYEQYF; V gene: TRBV27; D gene: TRBD2; clone size: once; J gene: TRBJ2-7
CDR3 DNA: TGTGCCAGCAGCCATCCGGGTGAGCAGTTCTTC; CDR3 protein: CASSHPGEQFF; V gene: TRBV9; D gene: -; clone size: -; J gene: TRBJ2-1
CDR3 DNA: TGCGCCAGCAGCCAAGAGGGGGCGGTCTACGAGCAGTACTTC; CDR3 protein: CASSQEGAVYEQYF; V gene: TRBV4-1; D gene: -; clone size: -; J gene: TRBJ2-7
CDR3 DNA: TGCAGCGTTGCACCGTGGGCGGGAGGATCTAATGAGCAGTTCTTC; CDR3 protein: CSVAPWAGGSNEQFF; V gene: TRBV29-1; D gene: TRBD2; clone size: -; J gene: TRBJ2-1
CDR3 DNA: TGTGCCAGCAGCATACCGTCGGGGGTAACTTATGGCTACACCTTC; CDR3 protein: CASSIPSGVTYGYTF; V gene: TRBV7-9; D gene: -; clone size: -; J gene: TRBJ1-2
CDR3 DNA: TGTGCCAGCAGCTTACGACTAGCGGGAGGGGGGATAGCCAAAAACATTCAGTACTTC; CDR3 protein: CASSLRLAGGGIAKNIQYF; V gene: TRBV7-2; D gene: TRBD2; clone size: -; J gene: TRBJ2-4
CDR3 DNA: TGTGCCTGGACCTCCCCCCCCGGACAGCTAACGACCTTTGGAGAGACCCAGTACTTC; CDR3 protein: CAWTSPPGQLTTFGETQYF; V gene: TRBV30; D gene: -; clone size: -; J gene: TRBJ2-5
CDR3 DNA: TGCGCCAGCAGCCTTTTCTCGGGGCACCTCTACGAGCAGTACTTC; CDR3 protein: CASSLFSGHLYEQYF; V gene: TRBV5-1; D gene: -; clone size: -; J gene: TRBJ2-7
CDR3 DNA: TGTGCCAGCAGTCAGACATATGATACAACTAATGAAAAACTGTTTTTT; CDR3 protein: CASSQTYDTTNEKLFF; V gene: TRBV9; D gene: -; clone size: -; J gene: TRBJ1-4
CDR3 DNA: TGTGCCAGCAGTGAAACGGGAATCATCTACGAGCAGTACTTC; CDR3 protein: CASSETGIIYEQYF; V gene: TRBV2; D gene: -; clone size: -; J gene: TRBJ2-7
CDR3 DNA: TGTGCCAGCAGCTTAGTCGTGGACAGGGAGTTCTATGGCTACACCTTC; CDR3 protein: CASSLVVDREFYGYTF; V gene: TRBV13; D gene: TRBD1; clone size: -; J gene: TRBJ1-2
CDR3 DNA: TGCGCCAGCAGCCAAGAAGAGGGGGTGGCAGGGACAGTGGACTACGAGCAGTACTTC; CDR3 protein: CASSQEEGVAGTVDYEQYF; V gene: TRBV4-1; D gene: TRBD1; clone size: -; J gene: TRBJ2-7
CDR3 DNA: TGCAGCGTTGAGTGGGGGACAGGGGGCCCCGATACGCAGTATTTT; CDR3 protein: CSVEWGTGGPDTQYF; V gene: TRBV29-1; D gene: TRBD1; clone size: -; J gene: TRBJ2-3
CDR3 DNA: TGCAGCACAGTTCAATGGACGGGACTGCGGGGATCCTACAATGAGCAGTTCTTC; CDR3 protein: CSTVQWTGLRGSYNEQFF; V gene: TRBV29-1; D gene: -; clone size: -; J gene: TRBJ2-1
CDR3 DNA: TGTGCCAGCAGTTACCCTGGGACAGGGGCCTACGAGCAGTACTTC; CDR3 protein: CASSYPGTGAYEQYF; V gene: TRBV6-5; D gene: TRBD1; clone size: once; J gene: TRBJ2-7
CDR3 DNA: TGCGCCAGCAGCCACGTCAAGCGGGGCCTCAATGAGCAGTTCTTC; CDR3 protein: CASSHVKRGLNEQFF; V gene: TRBV4-3; D gene: TRBD2; clone size: -; J gene: TRBJ2-1
CDR3 DNA: TGTGCCAGCAGTTTAGGAGGGTCGCCCTTCTATAGCAATCAGCCCCAGCATTTT; CDR3 protein: CASSLGGSPFYSNQPQHF; V gene: TRBV27; D gene: -; clone size: -; J gene: TRBJ1-5
CDR3 DNA: TGTGCCAGCAGTGGCGTCCCGGGCAGACGGGATGGCTACACCTTC; CDR3 protein: CASSGVPGRRDGYTF; V gene: TRBV27; D gene: -; clone size: -; J gene: TRBJ1-2
CDR3 DNA: TGTGCCAGCAGCCCCCGCCCCCGGGGGAGGAATGAGCAGTTCTTC; CDR3 protein: CASSPRPRGRNEQFF; V gene: TRBV7-7; D gene: -; clone size: -; J gene: TRBJ2-1
CDR3 DNA: TGTGCCAGCAGAGCGGGACTAGCGGGAGAGATCAATGAGCAGTTCTTC; CDR3 protein: CASRAGLAGEINEQFF; V gene: TRBV2; D gene: TRBD2; clone size: -; J gene: TRBJ2-1
CDR3 DNA: TGTGCCAGCAGCGATGCCCACGGCTACGAGCAGTACTTC; CDR3 protein: CASSDAHGYEQYF; V gene: TRBV9; D gene: -; clone size: -; J gene: TRBJ2-7
CDR3 DNA: TGTGCCAGCAGCTTAGACGGGGACAATGAGCAGTTCTTC; CDR3 protein: CASSLDGDNEQFF; V gene: TRBV7-8; D gene: -; clone size: -; J gene: TRBJ2-1